The 27 T cell receptor beta chains in this list originate from one sample, sequenced in a study of blood T cell repertoires in COVID-19. The data were produced by immunoSEQ multiplex PCR, yet TCRdb's version contains in-frame clones alone and is incomplete. This table has 100,000 to 150,000 clones, about 88% appearing once. Sample: peripheral blood. The receptors derive from a woman aged 80 or over with acute or convalescent COVID-19.

The chain joins TRBV29-1 to TRBJ1-2; 8 bases fit TRBD1. V dropped 8 bases and J dropped 8; count of bases not matched to a gene: 13. The CDR3 covers 13 residues. Looked up from germline, CDR1 is SQVTM and CDR2 is ANQGSEA. The CDR3 region has the DNA TGCAGCATCACAGGGGGGGAAGTTGAGGGCTACACCTTC. Its translation: CSITGGEVEGYTF. Together with reference TRBV29-1 and TRBJ1-2, the CDR3 gives the full variable domain: SAVISQKPSRDICQRGTSLTIQCQVDSQVTMMFWYRQQPGQSLTLIATANQGSEATYESGFVIDKFPISRPNLTFSTLTVSNMSPEDSSIYLCSITGGEVEGYTFGSGTRLTVV.

The J gene is TRBJ1-1, the V gene TRBV6-5; TRBD1 aligns across 8 bases. This CDR3 has 15 amino acids. Germline V lookup: CDR1 MNHEY, CDR2 SVGAGI. V was clipped by 1 base and J by 2 bases; unmatched bases: 3. The CDR3, as DNA: TGTGCCAGCAGTTACTACAGGGGGAGTAACACTGAAGCTTTCTTT. Amino acids: CASSYYRGSNTEAFF.

The V and J genes are TRBV5-1 and TRBJ2-2, with TRBD1 matching over 9 bases. The length of the CDR3 is 15 residues. J gave up 4 bases and V 4 bases, and 5 bases lay outside the gene matches. Germline CDR1 and CDR2: SGHRS and YFSETQ. The CDR3 DNA reads TGCGCCAGCAGCGGACAGGGGAGCGGCACCGGGGAGCTGTTTTTT. Translated: CASSGQGSGTGELFF.

This sequence joins TRBV5-1 and TRBJ2-3; perhaps TRBD2 as D (5 bases). Germline CDR1 reads SGHRS; CDR2 reads YFSETQ. CDR3 length: 17 residues. Between the trimmed V and J ends, which lost 4 bases and 0 bases, there was a span of 18 bases. CDR3 region: CASSPGLTATSTDTQYF. In nucleotides, the CDR3 is TGCGCCAGCAGCCCCGGACTTACCGCCACTAGCACAGATACGCAGTATTTT.

The chain joins TRBV24-1 to TRBJ1-4; 7 bases match TRBD1. Germline loops: CDR1 KGHDR, CDR2 SFDVKD. V shed 2 bases, J shed 4 bases, and the junction held 3 bases outside the gene matches. This CDR3 contains 15 residues. CDR3 in amino acids: CATSDSGGINEKLFF. In nucleotides, the CDR3 is TGTGCCACCAGTGATTCAGGGGGTATTAATGAAAAACTGTTTTTT.

This clone was recorded a few times. The chain carries TRBV4-1 and TRBJ2-3, with 8 bases aligning to TRBD2. Germline V CDR1 and CDR2: MGHRA, YSYEKL. This CDR3 is 17 amino acids long. V lost 4 bases and J lost 4; bases outside the gene matches: 13. In DNA form, the CDR3 reads TGCGCCAGCAGCCGAGGAGAAAGCGGGGGAGTCGCAGATACGCAGTATTTT. Translating it yields CASSRGESGGVADTQYF.

This clone was found once. The DNA for the CDR3 is TGTGCCAGCCTGGTTCCGGGTTTAGAGACCCAGTACTTC. Its translation: CASLVPGLETQYF. This chain connects TRBV6-5 to TRBJ2-5; D not certain. This CDR3 has 13 amino acids. Trimming cost V 8 bases and J 4 bases, with 14 bases left between them. CDR1 is MNHEY, CDR2 SVGAGI, per germline.

The chain combines TRBV7-8 with TRBJ1-2; 8 bases agree with TRBD1. The V segment lost 5 bases and the J segment 8 bases; nucleotides outside the gene matches: 4. The CDR3 covers 12 residues. Germline-derived CDR1 and CDR2 are SGHVS and FQNEAQ. The CDR3 region has the DNA TGTGCCAGCAGCCTACAGGGGGAGGGCTACACCTTC. Amino acids: CASSLQGEGYTF. Looking up the rest from reference TRBV7-8 and TRBJ1-2 gives the full variable domain: GAGVSQSPRYKVAKRGQDVALRCDPISGHVSLFWYQQALGQGPEFLTYFQNEAQLDKSGLPSDRFFAERPEGSVSTLKIQRTQQEDSAVYLCASSLQGEGYTFGSGTRLTVV.

The chain carries TRBV6-6 and TRBJ1-6; 10 bases are a match to TRBD1. V dropped 10 bases and J dropped 8; count of bases not matched to a gene: 2. Germline values: CDR1 MNHNY, CDR2 SVGAGI (reference sequence). The CDR3 covers 12 residues. CDR3 nucleotide sequence: TGTGCCACTGGACAGGGGGATTCACCCCTCCACTTT. This encodes CATGQGDSPLHF.

The chain carries TRBV4-3 and TRBJ2-3, with D unresolved. The CDR3 runs 13 residues. Trimming left V 0 bases short and J 2 bases short, with 3 bases between. In germline, CDR1 is LGHNA, CDR2 YSLEER. CDR3 region: CASSQDNTDTQYF. CDR3 DNA sequence: TGCGCCAGCAGCCAAGACAACACAGATACGCAGTATTTT.

The chain employs TRBV15 and TRBJ2-1, with D unresolved. The V end was cut by 6 bases, the J end by 4 bases, with 10 bases between. Germline CDR1 reads LNHNV; CDR2 reads YYDKDF (reference sequence). The CDR3 has 13 residues. The CDR3 here is CATRRPGYNEQFF. In DNA form, the CDR3 reads TGTGCCACCAGGCGTCCCGGGTACAATGAGCAGTTCTTC.

V usage is TRBV5-4 and J usage is TRBJ1-2; possible D gene TRBD1, 5 bases. Trimming pared 0 bases from V and 8 bases from J, leaving 11 bases between. This CDR3 is 13 amino acids long. From germline, CDR1 is SGHNT and CDR2 YYREEE (reference sequence). As DNA, the CDR3 is TGTGCCAGCAGCTTGGTCGGGGGAAGAGGCTACACCTTC. This translates into CASSLVGGRGYTF. Based on the CDR3 plus reference TRBV5-4 and TRBJ1-2, the full variable domain is ETGVTQSPTHLIKTRGQQVTLRCSSQSGHNTVSWYQQALGQGPQFIFQYYREEENGRGNFPPRFSGLQFPNYSSELNVNALELDDSALYLCASSLVGGRGYTFGSGTRLTVV.

The rearrangement links TRBV5-4 to TRBJ2-1; 10 nucleotides match TRBD1. CDR3 length: 14 amino acids. Unmatched junction bases numbered 4, after V lost 3 bases and J lost 7 bases. CDR1 is SGHNT and CDR2 is YYREEE in the germline V gene (reference sequence). This CDR3 reads CASSSGTGVNEQFF. The CDR3 nucleotides read TGTGCCAGCAGCTCCGGGACAGGGGTTAATGAGCAGTTCTTC.

This clone was counted once. The V gene is TRBV5-1, the J gene TRBJ2-7; D remains unclear. There are 14 residues in the CDR3. Germline values: CDR1 SGHRS, CDR2 YFSETQ. Trimming left V 2 bases short and J 0 bases short, with 9 bases between. The CDR3: CASSFGGSSYEQYF. In DNA, the CDR3 is TGCGCCAGCAGCTTCGGCGGCAGCTCCTACGAGCAGTACTTC. Complete variable domain (other parts from reference TRBV5-1 and TRBJ2-7): KAGVTQTPRYLIKTRGQQVTLSCSPISGHRSVSWYQQTPGQGLQFLFEYFSETQRNKGNFPGRFSGRQFSNSRSEMNVSTLELGDSALYLCASSFGGSSYEQYFGPGTRLTVT.

The chain combines TRBV4-2 with TRBJ2-2; perhaps TRBD1 as D (5 bases). The CDR3 contains 17 residues. The V gene's germline CDR1 is LGHNA and CDR2 YNFKEQ. The germline V and J ends were trimmed by 2 bases and 4 bases, with 17 bases remaining between them. CDR3: CASSQRSVGVGTGELFF. CDR3 DNA sequence: TGTGCCAGCAGCCAAAGAAGTGTAGGGGTTGGCACCGGGGAGCTGTTTTTT.

The V and J genes are TRBV5-1 and TRBJ1-1; D gene unclear. Between the trimmed V and J ends, which lost 0 bases and 10 bases, there was a span of 13 bases. Germline CDR1 SGHRS, CDR2 YFSETQ. The CDR3 extends over 13 amino acids. The CDR3 sequence: CASSLDGVLGAFF. CDR3 in DNA: TGCGCCAGCAGCTTGGACGGGGTCCTAGGAGCTTTCTTT.

The chain uses TRBV5-5 and TRBJ2-7; D is perhaps TRBD1 (5 bases). Germline V gene sequence: CDR1 SGHKS, CDR2 YYEKEE (reference sequence). This CDR3 is built from 14 residues. The V end was cut by 4 bases, the J end by 1 base, with 12 bases between. The CDR3 DNA reads as TGTGCCAGCAGCAATCCTCAGGGATCCTACGAGCAGTACTTC. This codes for CASSNPQGSYEQYF.

The genes are TRBV7-9 and TRBJ1-2; 8 nucleotides line up with TRBD1. The germline gives CDR1 SEHNR, CDR2 FQNEAQ (reference sequence). V lost 0 bases, J lost 6 bases, and 6 bases stayed unmatched. The CDR3 consists of 15 residues. CDR3 region: CASSLATGVANGYTF. The DNA of the CDR3 is TGTGCCAGCAGCTTAGCGACAGGGGTGGCTAATGGCTACACCTTC.

The chain links TRBV27 to TRBJ1-2; 8 positions agree with TRBD1. This CDR3 contains 16 residues. With 1 base clipped from V and 8 bases from J, the junction kept 12 bases outside the gene matches. The germline V gene has CDR1 MNHEY and CDR2 SMNVEV (reference sequence). CDR3 bases: TGTGCCAGCAGTTTATTCCAGGGGGCTAGGTCGAGAGGCTACACCTTC. Translating it yields CASSLFQGARSRGYTF.

The rearrangement joins TRBV18 to TRBJ1-2; D may be TRBD1 (6 bases). This CDR3 has 18 amino acids. Germline V gene sequence: CDR1 KGHSH, CDR2 LQKENI. Deletions cut 2 bases from V and 4 bases from J, with 23 bases between. The CDR3 loop reads CASSPGLAVGGQSYGYTF. The CDR3 nucleotides are TGTGCCAGCTCACCAGGGTTGGCCGTAGGGGGACAAAGCTATGGCTACACCTTC.

The count of this clone is one. This sequence joins TRBV6-2 or TRBV6-3 and TRBJ2-1; 10 nucleotides match TRBD2. The CDR3 is made up of 16 amino acids. After removal of 5 bases from V and 5 bases from J, the junction contained 9 bases not matched to a gene. Germline V gene lookup returns CDR1 MNHEY and CDR2 SVGEGT. Here the CDR3 reads CASSPSGRASNNEQFF. Written as DNA, the CDR3 is TGTGCCAGCAGTCCCAGCGGGAGGGCTTCCAACAATGAGCAGTTCTTC.

The V and J genes are TRBV28 and TRBJ2-1; TRBD2 aligns across 7 bases. Germline CDR1 MDHEN, CDR2 SYDVKM. CDR3 length equals 16 residues. With V trimmed by 2 bases and J by 0 bases, 4 bases remained unmatched. CDR3 sequence (DNA): TGTGCCAGCAGTTTACCCAGCGGGATCTCCTACAATGAGCAGTTCTTC. Protein: CASSLPSGISYNEQFF. Supplemented by reference TRBV28 and TRBJ2-1, the full variable domain reads DVKVTQSSRYLVKRTGEKVFLECVQDMDHENMFWYRQDPGLGLRLIYFSYDVKMKEKGDIPEGYSVSREKKERFSLILESASTNQTSMYLCASSLPSGISYNEQFFGPGTRLTVL.

V usage is TRBV19 and J usage is TRBJ1-2, with 7 bases identical to TRBD1. The CDR3 contains 16 residues. Trimming took 3 bases from V and 0 from J; bases not matched to a gene: 7. The germline CDR1 and CDR2 sequences are LNHDA and SQIVND (reference sequence). In DNA, the CDR3 is TGTGCCAGTAGTATCCTAGGGACAGCAACTAACTATGGCTACACCTTC. Its translation: CASSILGTATNYGYTF.

A single count supports this clone. The genes are TRBV11-3 and TRBJ1-1; possibly TRBD1 for D (5 bases). This CDR3 contains 16 residues. Between the trimmed V and J ends, which lost 5 bases and 3 bases, there was a span of 19 bases. The germline CDR1 and CDR2 sequences are SGHNT and YENEEA. The CDR3 sequence: CASSPGPPGRDTEAFF. CDR3 in DNA: TGTGCCAGCAGCCCCGGGCCCCCAGGGAGGGACACTGAAGCTTTCTTT.

The chain combines TRBV27 with TRBJ2-2, with 9 nucleotides matching TRBD2. J was trimmed by 5 bases and V by 6 bases; bases with no gene match: 4. Germline V gene sequence: CDR1 MNHEY, CDR2 SMNVEV (reference sequence). The CDR3 spans 14 residues. The CDR3 bases are TGTGCCAGCAGGGCGGGAGGGCGGACCGGGGAGCTGTTTTTT. Protein product: CASRAGGRTGELFF.

This chain links TRBV6-5 with TRBJ1-1; TRBD1 aligns across 9 bases. The CDR3 length is 15 residues. V was pared by 2 bases and J by 4 bases, with 5 bases of the junction left unmatched. Per the germline V gene, CDR1 is MNHEY and CDR2 is SVGAGI. The CDR3 bases are TGTGCCAGCAGTTACCGGGGGACAGGGACCACTGAAGCTTTCTTT. This gives the protein CASSYRGTGTTEAFF.

This chain uses TRBV6-6 with TRBJ2-5, with D possibly being TRBD1 (6 bases). V lost 6 bases, J lost 2 bases, and 19 bases lay in between. Germline V gene lookup returns CDR1 MNHNY and CDR2 SVGAGI (reference sequence). The CDR3 consists of 16 residues. In DNA form, the CDR3 reads TGTGCCAGCAGCCTCCAAACCCCACAGGGTCAAGAGACCCAGTACTTC. Translating it yields CASSLQTPQGQETQYF.